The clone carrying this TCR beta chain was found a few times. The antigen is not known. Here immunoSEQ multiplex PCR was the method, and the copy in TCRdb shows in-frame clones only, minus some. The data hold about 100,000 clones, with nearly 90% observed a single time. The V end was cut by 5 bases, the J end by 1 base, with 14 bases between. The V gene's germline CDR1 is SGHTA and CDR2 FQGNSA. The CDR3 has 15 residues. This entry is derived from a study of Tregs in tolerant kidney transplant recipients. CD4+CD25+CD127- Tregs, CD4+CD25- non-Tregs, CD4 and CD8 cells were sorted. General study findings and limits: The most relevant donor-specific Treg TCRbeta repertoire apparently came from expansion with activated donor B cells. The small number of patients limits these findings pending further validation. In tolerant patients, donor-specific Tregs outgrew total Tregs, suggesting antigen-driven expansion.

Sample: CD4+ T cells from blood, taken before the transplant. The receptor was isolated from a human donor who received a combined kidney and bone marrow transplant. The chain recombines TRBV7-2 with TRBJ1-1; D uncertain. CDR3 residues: CASSVRGTKNTEAFF. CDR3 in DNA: TGTGCCAGCAGCGTAAGAGGCACTAAGAACACTGAAGCTTTCTTT.